The clone carrying this T cell receptor beta chain has more than one count but fewer than ten. Antigen: not known. The CDR3 loop spans 11 amino acids. Trimming took 7 bases from V and 10 from J, leaving 8 bases between them. Germline CDR1 and CDR2: SEHNR and FQNEAQ (reference sequence). Primers included in the PCR were 60 Vbeta and 13 Jbeta primers. TCRdb's table, derived via immunoSEQ multiplex PCR, lists solely in-frame clones and lacks some. This table has some 140,000 clones, 65% to 75% appearing once. This sample was taken from a study of cytomegalovirus exposure and HLA in healthy donors. General study points: 87-base-pair reads could not separate some V segments, including TRBV6-2 and TRBV6-3. The productive fraction for most TCR beta V segments was about 87% or about 30% in an earlier analysis.

Sequenced sample: PBMCs. This TCR derives from a man aged 18 to 30 in good health and CMV-seronegative. The V gene is TRBV7-9, the J gene TRBJ1-6; D gene ambiguous. CDR3 bases: TGTGCCAGCACCATAGAGTCACCCCTCCACTTT. Protein product: CASTIESPLHF.